This T cell receptor beta chain emerged from a study of blood T cell repertoires in COVID-19. Whole-study context: Acute and convalescent COVID-19 specimens originated in the United States, Italy and Spain. Sources were T cells, B-cell-depleted T cells, or PBMCs; the material itself was cDNA or gDNA.

As processed by the authors: By means of reference gene primer amplification, nucleated cell counts were estimated. Here immunoSEQ multiplex PCR was the method, and the copy in TCRdb shows in-frame clones only, minus some. V, J and clone size derive from that table, while D and trimming were established from the DNA sequence. The table lists about 260,000 clones, around 87% of them singletons, with around 1.5% in the top ten. Germline V gene lookup returns CDR1 SGHDT and CDR2 YYEEEE. The CDR3 has 14 residues. V gave up 1 base and J gave up 8 bases, with 12 bases separating them. This TCR derives from a woman in her thirties or forties who had recovered from COVID-19. This chain links TRBV5-6 with TRBJ1-4; TRBD1 is a possible D gene (5 bases). The sequenced material came from peripheral blood. Here the CDR3 DNA reads TGTGCCAGCAGCTTGTCCGGGACTCAGGAAAAACTGTTTTTT. This encodes CASSLSGTQEKLFF.